This T cell receptor (beta chain) derives from a study of blood T cells in healthy people across ages. General study points: Investigators treated diversity estimates from one million T cells as underestimates.

This clonotype was observed at least ten times. Its antigen remains unidentified. Primed by a sample-barcoded 5' primer and a J-beta primer mix, a second PCR proceeded for 7 to 11 cycles. Each CDR3 protein gets one entry after TCRdb re-called the 5' RACE reads with MiXCR. The sample holds 1.5 million to 2 million distinct CDR3 sequences, 28% seen once. From germline, CDR1 is SGHRS and CDR2 YFSETQ. Trimming took off 2 bases at V and 1 base at J, with 10 bases between the two ends. This CDR3 has 14 amino acids. Sequenced: blood. This chain links TRBV5-1 with TRBJ2-7; perhaps TRBD1 as D (5 bases). The receptor comes from a woman aged 30 to 39 in good health. The CDR3 loop is CASSFTGASYEQYF. DNA for the CDR3: TGCGCCAGCAGCTTCACTGGGGCGTCCTACGAGCAGTACTTC.